Below, 8 T cell receptor beta chains from the same sample are listed, as sequenced in a study of CD8 T cells in Susac syndrome. An input of about 0.5 to 1 ug of RNA was subjected to reverse transcription using random hexamers. In TCRdb, the immunoSEQ multiplex PCR reads were re-called with MiXCR into one record per CDR3 protein. The sample yields some 150,000 distinct CDR3 sequences, 95% seen once. The specimen was CD4+ T cells from PBMCs. The receptor source for this set is a human donor with Susac syndrome.

This sequence joins TRBV25-1 and TRBJ2-6; D uncertain. The ends were cut back, 1 base at V and 0 bases at J, with 7 bases in the middle. From germline, CDR1 is MGHDK and CDR2 SYGVNS. The CDR3 runs 16 residues. The CDR3 loop is CASSELESSGANVLTF. The CDR3 DNA reads as TGTGCCAGCAGTGAATTGGAGAGCTCTGGGGCCAACGTCCTGACTTTC.

The gene calls are TRBV9 and TRBJ1-2; tentatively, D is TRBD1 (6 bases). The V end lost 3 bases, the J end lost 5 bases, and 11 bases lay between the germline ends. CDR1 is SGDLS and CDR2 is YYNGEE in the germline V gene. The CDR3 is 13 residues long. The CDR3 DNA follows: TGTGCCAGCAGCGCCGCGGGGGCTTATGGCTACACCTTC. Translation: CASSAAGAYGYTF.

The gene calls are TRBV6-4 and TRBJ2-1; 16 bases agree with TRBD2. Looked up from germline, CDR1 is MRHNA and CDR2 is SNTAGT. The CDR3 runs 15 residues. The ends lost 10 bases at V and 8 bases at J; junction bases unmatched: 8. The CDR3 protein is CATSGTSGGADEQFF. The CDR3 bases are TGTGCCACCTCCGGGACTAGCGGGGGGGCAGATGAGCAGTTCTTC.

The chain combines TRBV27 with TRBJ1-6; 7 bases line up with TRBD1. CDR3 size: 14 residues. The germline V gene encodes CDR1 MNHEY and CDR2 SMNVEV (reference sequence). Trimming removed 6 bases from V and 8 bases from J; junction bases left unmatched: 7. CDR3 in amino acids: CASSYSTGHSPLHF. CDR3 DNA sequence: TGTGCCAGCAGCTACTCGACAGGGCATTCACCCCTCCACTTT.

This chain connects TRBV20-1 to TRBJ1-5; D might be TRBD1 (5 bases). Germline V gene lookup returns CDR1 DFQATT and CDR2 SNEGSKA (reference sequence). Trimming stripped 6 bases from V and 7 bases from J, with 16 bases between. The CDR3 totals 13 residues. In DNA form, the CDR3 reads TGCAGTGCCGGCATAGGGGTTGGGCAGCCCCAGCATTTT. It translates to CSAGIGVGQPQHF.

The chain has TRBV7-6 and TRBJ2-7; tentative D call: TRBD1 (5 bases). The V gene's germline CDR1 is SGHVS and CDR2 FNYEAQ. This CDR3 region has 15 residues. The V gene lost 3 bases and the J gene lost 2 bases, with 14 bases spanning the gap. The CDR3: CASSFRPEGAYEQYF. Written as DNA, the CDR3 is TGTGCCAGCAGCTTCAGGCCGGAAGGGGCCTACGAGCAGTACTTC.

This chain connects TRBV20-1 to TRBJ2-7; no reliable D call. V was pared by 1 base and J by 2 bases, with 15 bases between. Germline V gene data show CDR1 as DFQATT and CDR2 as SNEGSKA (reference sequence). The CDR3 has 15 amino acids. CDR3 in amino acids: CSARGEGWGTYEQYF. The CDR3 DNA reads TGCAGTGCTAGAGGAGAAGGCTGGGGAACCTACGAGCAGTACTTC.

V and J are TRBV3-1 and TRBJ2-7; D unclear. Germline loops: CDR1 LGHDT, CDR2 YNNKEL (reference sequence). CDR3 size: 14 residues. V was clipped by 0 bases and J by 2 bases, with 8 bases between them. The CDR3 DNA follows: TGTGCCAGCAGCCAAGAGGGCAGGCCCTACGAGCAGTACTTC. This codes for CASSQEGRPYEQYF.